Following are 2 T cell receptor beta chains from one sample sequenced in a study of identical twins. A single record per CDR3 protein comes from TCRdb applying MiXCR to the 5' RACE reads. The sample has approximately 210,000 distinct CDR3 sequences, approximately 9% seen once. Source material: memory (CD45RO+) T cells sorted from blood. These receptors were collected from a woman between 18 and 29 years old in good health.

The rearrangement joins TRBV10-1 to TRBJ2-3; possibly TRBD1 or TRBD2 for D (6 bases each). Deletions cut 3 bases from V and 5 bases from J, with 12 bases between. This CDR3 is built from 14 residues. Germline CDR1 and CDR2: WNHNN and SYGVQD (reference sequence). CDR3 DNA: TGCGCCAGCAGTGAAGGGCGGGACATAGATACGCAGTATTTT. Translation: CASSEGRDIDTQYF.

The rearrangement links TRBV7-9 to TRBJ1-2, with D uncertain. Germline assignment: CDR1 SEHNR and CDR2 FQNEAQ (reference sequence). The CDR3 spans 14 residues. V lost 5 bases and J 4 bases, leaving 14 bases between the germline ends. CDR3 sequence: CASSLESLTYGYTF. The CDR3 DNA reads TGTGCCAGCAGCCTGGAATCCTTGACCTATGGCTACACCTTC.